There are many counts of the clone carrying this T cell receptor beta chain. Its antigen is not identified. These data originate in a study of T cells in Graves' hyperthyroidism and ophthalmopathy. Each person with ophthalmopathy scored at least 3 on the Clinical Activity Score, reached NOSPECS grade 4 or higher, and had been ill under 3 months. Uncontrolled infection, other autoimmune disease, pregnancy or lactation led to exclusion. Diagnosis rested on symptoms, serum thyroxine and TRAb, thyroid ultrasound, and orbital computed tomography. The CDR3 extends over 12 amino acids. V was shortened by 2 bases and J by 15 bases, with 14 bases between the two germline ends. The germline V gene has CDR1 SEHNR and CDR2 FQNEAQ (reference sequence). General study points: Blood also carried most thyroid clonotypes expanded above 0.001.

Amplified regions were TCR beta CDR3 sequences from RNA transcripts. The HTBI primer set served for first-round RT-PCR of the TCR CDR3. TCRdb processed the multiplex PCR reads anew with MiXCR; each CDR3 protein has one entry. The table includes about 640,000 distinct CDR3 sequences, 13% to 15% detected once. The specimen was blood. The sequence was obtained from a woman between 45 and 60 years old with Graves' ophthalmopathy. J is TRBJ2-1 and V is TRBV7-9; D possibly corresponds to TRBD2 (5 bases). CDR3 bases: TGTGCCAGCAGCTTATACCGGGCCCGGGGGTTCTTC. As protein: CASSLYRARGFF.